These 3 T cell receptor beta chains came from one sample sequenced in a study of cytomegalovirus exposure and HLA in healthy donors. Method: immunoSEQ multiplex PCR; TCRdb's copy keeps in-frame clones and lacks some. The sample holds around 350,000 clones, roughly 88% seen once. The specimen sequenced was PBMCs. The receptors originated from a young woman in good health and CMV-seronegative.

This chain joins TRBV19 and TRBJ2-2; 7 bases agree with TRBD1. Trimming at V came to 10 bases and at J to 7 bases, leaving 6 bases not matched to a gene. In germline, CDR1 is LNHDA, CDR2 SQIVND (reference sequence). This CDR3 is built from 12 residues. CDR3 region: CATRQGNGELFF. The CDR3 region has the DNA TGTGCCACGAGACAGGGAAACGGGGAGCTGTTTTTT. Full variable domain (outside the CDR3, taken from reference TRBV19 and TRBJ2-2): DGGITQSPKYLFRKEGQNVTLSCEQNLNHDAMYWYRQDPGQGLRLIYYSQIVNDFQKGDIAEGYSVSREKKESFPLTVTSAQKNPTAFYLCATRQGNGELFFGEGSRLTVL.

A single count supports this clone. This rearrangement joins TRBV14 to TRBJ1-1; possibly TRBD1 for D (5 bases). Germline V lookup: CDR1 SGHDN, CDR2 FVKESK. The length of the CDR3 is 14 residues. Trimming took off 2 bases at V and 5 bases at J, with 12 bases between the two ends. This chain's CDR3 is CASSQYGGYTEAFF. CDR3 nucleotides: TGTGCCAGCAGCCAATACGGGGGATATACTGAAGCTTTCTTT.

The chain has TRBV25-1 and TRBJ2-3; no clear D. Trimming removed 4 bases at V and 3 bases at J, with 14 bases between. The CDR3 runs 15 residues. CDR1 and CDR2 (germline): MGHDK, SYGVNS. DNA of the CDR3: TGTGCCAGCAGTGGGAAAACTACGCGGACAGATACGCAGTATTTT. Translated, it gives CASSGKTTRTDTQYF.